This entry lists 5 T cell receptor beta chains sequenced from one sample in a study of OX40 agonist ivuxolimab in advanced cancers. The table came from immunoSEQ multiplex PCR; TCRdb's copy has only in-frame clones and leaves some out. This table holds about 65,000 clones, roughly 84% found once. Sequencing was performed on CD4+ or CD8+ T cells sorted from blood, taken in a trial of the OX40 agonist ivuxolimab. Receptor source: an adult with an advanced solid tumor such as melanoma, head and neck, liver or kidney cancer.

The rearrangement joins TRBV6-1 to TRBJ1-2, with 7 bases fitting TRBD1. The germline V gene has CDR1 MNHNS and CDR2 SASEGT. The CDR3 consists of 11 residues. With V trimmed by 1 base and J by 13 bases, 3 bases remained unmatched. CDR3 in amino acids: CASSEEGAGTF. Here the CDR3 DNA reads TGTGCCAGCAGTGAAGAGGGGGCGGGCACCTTC.

V gene TRBV5-1 combines with J gene TRBJ2-2, with TRBD1 matching 10 bases. Germline loops: CDR1 SGHRS, CDR2 YFSETQ. The CDR3 consists of 16 residues. The V segment lost 2 bases and the J segment 4 bases; nucleotides outside the gene matches: 5. In DNA form, the CDR3 reads TGCGCCAGCAGCTTTGGACAGGGGGGTAGCACCGGGGAGCTGTTTTTT. Translation gives CASSFGQGGSTGELFF. The full variable domain, completed using reference TRBV5-1 and TRBJ2-2, is KAGVTQTPRYLIKTRGQQVTLSCSPISGHRSVSWYQQTPGQGLQFLFEYFSETQRNKGNFPGRFSGRQFSNSRSEMNVSTLELGDSALYLCASSFGQGGSTGELFFGEGSRLTVL.

CDR3: CASSSPRRGATDTQYF. The CDR3 nucleotides read TGTGCCAGTAGTAGCCCGCGGCGGGGGGCCACAGATACGCAGTATTTT. The chain couples TRBV19 to TRBJ2-3, with 8 bases matching TRBD2. Germline CDR1 is LNHDA and CDR2 is SQIVND (reference sequence). Germline trimming cut 4 bases from V and 2 bases from J; bases unmatched to any gene: 8. The CDR3 consists of 16 residues.

The chain recombines TRBV6-6 with TRBJ2-7; 8 nucleotides line up with TRBD1. This CDR3 has 15 amino acids. The V and J ends lost 5 bases and 0 bases, in that order; junction bases with no gene match: 6. CDR1 and CDR2 from the germline V gene are MNHNY and SVGAGI (reference sequence). The CDR3 is CASSPGTGLSYEQYF. CDR3 coding DNA: TGTGCCAGCAGTCCTGGGACAGGACTCTCCTACGAGCAGTACTTC.

The chain uses TRBV7-6 and TRBJ2-5; D is tentatively TRBD1 or TRBD2 (6 bases each). The germline V gene has CDR1 SGHVS and CDR2 FNYEAQ. V lost 7 bases and J 5 bases, leaving 23 bases between the germline ends. The CDR3 is made up of 16 amino acids. In nucleotides, the CDR3 is TGTGCCAGCACCCCCGTTTACGGGGGCGTTTTTGAGACCCAGTACTTC. Encoded protein: CASTPVYGGVFETQYF.